Here is one T cell receptor (beta chain) with its context. CDR3 length: 15 residues. Germline V gene sequence: CDR1 KGHSH, CDR2 LQKENI. Trimming pared 2 bases from V and 8 bases from J, leaving 13 bases between. The data stem from a study of blood T cell repertoires in COVID-19. Using immunoSEQ multiplex PCR, the repertoire was profiled, and TCRdb retains in-frame clones only, with some absent. The sample holds fewer than 85,000 clones; 79% are singletons and the top ten take about 25%. This clonotype was sampled from a man in his fifties or sixties with active or convalescent COVID-19. V is TRBV18 and J is TRBJ1-6; TRBD1 might be the D (5 bases). Material for sequencing was peripheral blood. The CDR3 reads CASSPMQGGDSPLHF. CDR3 bases: TGTGCCAGCTCACCAATGCAGGGTGGGGATTCACCCCTCCACTTT.